The rows below give T cell receptor beta chains drawn from one sample of a study of CD8+CD57+ T cells in acquired aplastic anemia. TCRdb itself ran the reads through MiXCR, one entry per CDR3 protein. The sample carries 300,000 or so distinct CDR3 sequences, approximately 56% recorded once. Sequenced input: sorted CD4+, CD8+, or CD8+CD57+ T cells (not recorded which) from PBMCs. These TCRs come from a human donor with severe aplastic anemia or a healthy control (not recorded which). Each CDR3 is given without its conserved first and last residue. D genes are given only for firm matches.

D: .
V: TRBV20-1
CDR3: SAREPRGSDEQY

D: .
V: TRBV4-3
CDR3: ASSQDISGRTQETQY

D: .
V: TRBV28
CDR3: ATSPGGPQPQH

D: TRBD1
V: TRBV7-2
CDR3: ASSVRGRDEQF

D: .
V: TRBV20-1
CDR3: SARATGRLF

D: .
V: TRBV9
CDR3: ASSVGGYSYEQY

D: TRBD1
V: TRBV7-9
CDR3: ASSLRGQGNSPLH

D: TRBD1
V: TRBV7-7
CDR3: ASSFPGQGTLNEQF

D: .
V: TRBV28
CDR3: ASSPGDSANTGELF

D: TRBD2
V: TRBV25-1
CDR3: ASSALLASVVDEQF

D: .
V: TRBV19
CDR3: ASRRGAYNTEAF

D: TRBD1
V: TRBV5-6
CDR3: ASSLRGQGSPLH

D: .
V: TRBV10-3
CDR3: ASGAVSYNEQF

D: .
V: TRBV11-3
CDR3: ASSSNSPEIRWNHGYT

D: TRBD1
V: TRBV7-2
CDR3: ASSFDRQGYQPQH

D: TRBD2
V: TRBV5-1
CDR3: ASSPTSGMYQETQY

D: TRBD1
V: TRBV9
CDR3: ASSPTGTGGEQY

D: .
V: TRBV5-1
CDR3: ASSLRGTSRDTQY

D: TRBD1
V: TRBV7-9
CDR3: ASSLAQGATDTQY

D: TRBD1
V: TRBV7-7
CDR3: ASSLGTAYEQY

D: TRBD1
V: TRBV12-3/TRBV12-4
CDR3: ASSYTGGGQPQH

D: TRBD1
V: TRBV20-1
CDR3: SARSTGVPYEQY

D: .
V: TRBV7-3
CDR3: ASSPGWGNEQF

D: TRBD1
V: TRBV7-2
CDR3: ASSLMGTGVAEQY

D: TRBD1
V: TRBV6-6
CDR3: ASSYSGQGAKEQY

D: TRBD2
V: TRBV7-8
CDR3: ASSSGLTSGAQETQY